This T cell receptor (beta chain) was captured by sequencing in a study of T cell repertoires in cytomegalovirus infection. Turning to the study itself: Evidence of both CMV infection and a matching HLA type came from public TCR beta signatures.

Trimming took 6 bases from V and 9 from J; bases not matched to a gene: 11. Germline V lookup: CDR1 ENHRY, CDR2 SYGVKD. CDR3 length: 14 residues. Whole-study findings and limits: Ex vivo responses were dominated by HLA-C-restricted CMV-specific TCR beta clonotypes.

Via MiXCR, TCRdb re-called the reads, giving one row per CDR3 protein. This sample yields about 360,000 distinct CDR3 sequences, of which around 18% are seen a single time; 8.7% belongs to the top ten. This clonotype was counted a few times. As yet, its antigen is unknown. The sequenced sample was PBMCs. The chain joins TRBV10-3 to TRBJ2-1; TRBD2 matches 7 bases. The receptor's source is a human donor in good health (CMV status not recorded). Some clones in this sample may be carry-over from other donors' samples. The CDR3, as DNA: TGTGCCATCAGATCGACTAGCCGGGGGATTGAGCAGTTCTTC. This sequence encodes CAIRSTSRGIEQFF.